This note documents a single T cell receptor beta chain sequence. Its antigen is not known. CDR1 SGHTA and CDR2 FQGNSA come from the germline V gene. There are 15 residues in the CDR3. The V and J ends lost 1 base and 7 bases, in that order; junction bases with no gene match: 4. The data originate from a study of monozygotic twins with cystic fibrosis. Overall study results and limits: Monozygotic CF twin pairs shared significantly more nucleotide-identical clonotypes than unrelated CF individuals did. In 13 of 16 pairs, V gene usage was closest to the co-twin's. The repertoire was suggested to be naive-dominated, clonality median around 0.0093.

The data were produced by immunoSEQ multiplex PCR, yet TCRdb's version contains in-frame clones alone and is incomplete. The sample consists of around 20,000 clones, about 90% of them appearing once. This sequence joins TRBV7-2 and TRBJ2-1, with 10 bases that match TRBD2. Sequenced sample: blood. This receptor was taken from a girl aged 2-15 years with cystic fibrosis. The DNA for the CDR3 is TGTGCCAGCAGCTTAGTAATACTAGCGGGAAATGAGCAGTTCTTC. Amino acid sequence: CASSLVILAGNEQFF.